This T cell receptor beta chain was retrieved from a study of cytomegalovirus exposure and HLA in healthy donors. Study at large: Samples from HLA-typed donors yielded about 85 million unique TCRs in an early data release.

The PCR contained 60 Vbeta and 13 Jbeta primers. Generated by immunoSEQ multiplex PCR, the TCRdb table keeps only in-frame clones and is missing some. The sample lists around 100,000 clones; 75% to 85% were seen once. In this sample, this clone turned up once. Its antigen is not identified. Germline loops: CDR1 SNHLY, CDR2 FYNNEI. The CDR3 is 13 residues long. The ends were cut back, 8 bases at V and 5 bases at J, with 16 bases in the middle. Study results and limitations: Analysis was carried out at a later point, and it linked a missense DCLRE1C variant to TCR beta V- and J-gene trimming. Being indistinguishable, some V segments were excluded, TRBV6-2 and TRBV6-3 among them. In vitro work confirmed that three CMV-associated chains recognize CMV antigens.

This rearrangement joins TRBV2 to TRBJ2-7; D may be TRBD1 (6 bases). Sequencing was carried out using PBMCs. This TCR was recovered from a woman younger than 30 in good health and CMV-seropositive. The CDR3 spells CASFRNSGDEQYF. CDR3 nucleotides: TGTGCCAGCTTTAGGAACTCAGGGGACGAGCAGTACTTC. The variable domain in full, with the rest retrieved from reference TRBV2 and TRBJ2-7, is EPEVTQTPSHQVTQMGQEVILRCVPISNHLYFYWYRQILGQKVEFLVSFYNNEISEKSEIFDDQFSVERPDGSNFTLKIRSTKLEDSAMYFCASFRNSGDEQYFGPGTRLTVT.